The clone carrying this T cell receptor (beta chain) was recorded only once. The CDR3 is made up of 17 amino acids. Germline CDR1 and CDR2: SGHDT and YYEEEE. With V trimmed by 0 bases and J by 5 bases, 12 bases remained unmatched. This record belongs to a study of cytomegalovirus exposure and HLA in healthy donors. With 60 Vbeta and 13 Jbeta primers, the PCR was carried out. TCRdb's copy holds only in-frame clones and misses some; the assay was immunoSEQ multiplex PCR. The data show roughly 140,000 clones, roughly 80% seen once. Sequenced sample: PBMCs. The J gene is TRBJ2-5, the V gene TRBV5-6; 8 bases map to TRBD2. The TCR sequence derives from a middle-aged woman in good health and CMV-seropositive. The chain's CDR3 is CASSLGSAGGYMETQYF. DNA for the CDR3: TGTGCCAGCAGCTTGGGTAGCGCGGGGGGATATATGGAGACCCAGTACTTC.